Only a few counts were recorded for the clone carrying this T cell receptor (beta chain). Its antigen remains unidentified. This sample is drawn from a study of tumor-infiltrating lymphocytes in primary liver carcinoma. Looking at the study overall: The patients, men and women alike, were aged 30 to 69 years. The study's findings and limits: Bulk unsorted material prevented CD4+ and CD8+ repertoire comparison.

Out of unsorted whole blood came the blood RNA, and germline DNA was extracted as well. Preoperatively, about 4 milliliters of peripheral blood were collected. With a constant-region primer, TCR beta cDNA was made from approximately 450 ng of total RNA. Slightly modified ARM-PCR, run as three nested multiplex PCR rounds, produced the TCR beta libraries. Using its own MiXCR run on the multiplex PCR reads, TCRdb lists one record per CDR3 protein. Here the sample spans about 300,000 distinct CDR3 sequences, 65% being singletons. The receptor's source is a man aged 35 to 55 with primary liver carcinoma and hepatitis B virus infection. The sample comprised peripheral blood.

The CDR3 here is CASSKNGLPSTGELFF. CDR3 sequence (DNA): TGTGCCAGCAGCAAAAATGGACTACCAAGTACCGGGGAGCTGTTTTTT. The V call is TRBV12-3 or TRBV12-4, the J call TRBJ2-2, with D perhaps matching TRBD2 (6 bases). CDR3 length: 16 amino acids. V lost 6 bases to trimming and J lost 5 bases, with 19 bases between them.